The source of this TCR beta chain is a study of cytomegalovirus exposure and HLA in healthy donors. In the PCR, 60 Vbeta and 13 Jbeta primers were used. Generated by immunoSEQ multiplex PCR, the TCRdb table keeps only in-frame clones and is missing some. The sample has some 190,000 clones, around 80% seen once. As for this clone: Its specificity is not known.

The CDR3 is made up of 19 amino acids. Germline V gives CDR1 SGHTA, CDR2 FQGTGA. V lost 5 bases, J lost 1 base, and 23 bases lay in between. Study-wide findings and caveats: From TCR beta sequences, most subjects' HLA-A and HLA-B alleles were reportedly predicted accurately.

The rearrangement links TRBV7-3 to TRBJ2-2; tentatively, D is TRBD2 (6 bases). The sample comprised PBMCs. The TCR was taken from a young man in good health and CMV-seronegative. The CDR3 bases are TGTGCCAGCAGCCTTACCGGGACTGCCTTTACCCTGAACACCGGGGAGCTGTTTTTT. Its translation: CASSLTGTAFTLNTGELFF.